These 8 T cell receptor beta chains share one sample of origin, sequenced in a study of blood T cell repertoires in COVID-19 (dated by TCRdb to the early 2020s). Libraries came from the immunoSEQ multiplex PCR assay. TCRdb carries this immuneACCESS record with in-frame sequences only. Its versions omit some clonotypes, under half of them owing to an unresolved V gene in the studies checked, with the rest unexplained. Across this sample there are some 500,000 clones, with roughly nine tenths seen only once. The top ten constitute less than 9% of the sample. Sequenced sample: peripheral blood. The receptors derive from a woman aged 45 to 65 with COVID-19, enrolled during active disease.

This chain uses TRBV10-1 with TRBJ2-1, with TRBD2 matching 11 bases. The CDR3 totals 15 residues. CDR1 is WNHNN and CDR2 is SYGVQD in the germline V gene (reference sequence). The J segment lost 8 bases and the V segment lost 6 bases, leaving 9 bases of the junction unmatched. CDR3 residues: CASSATSGDGDEQFF. CDR3 DNA sequence: TGCGCCAGCAGCGCGACTAGCGGGGATGGGGATGAGCAGTTCTTC.

CDR3 residues: CAVPTGGSHTEAFF. As DNA, the CDR3 is TGTGCCGTGCCGACAGGGGGCTCGCACACTGAAGCTTTCTTT. The V and J genes are TRBV28 and TRBJ1-1, with 10 bases lining up with TRBD1. Germline V gives CDR1 MDHEN, CDR2 SYDVKM. With 11 bases clipped from V and 3 bases from J, the junction kept 9 bases outside the gene matches. This CDR3 is 14 amino acids long.

This clone was observed a few times. This chain uses TRBV4-2 with TRBJ1-5, with a weak D call TRBD1 (5 bases). There are 17 residues in the CDR3. Germline V lookup: CDR1 LGHNA, CDR2 YNFKEQ. The germline V and J ends were trimmed by 2 bases and 5 bases, with 19 bases remaining between them. The CDR3 DNA sequence: TGTGCCAGCAGCCAATCAGACAGTAGGACCTATTATCAGCCCCAGCATTTT. Translation gives CASSQSDSRTYYQPQHF.

This chain connects TRBV6-6 to TRBJ2-5; TRBD2 aligns across 7 bases. The CDR3 has 15 residues. Germline V CDR1 and CDR2: MNHNY, SVGAGI (reference sequence). Trimming cost V 7 bases and J 2 bases; bases outside gene matches: 10. CDR3 in amino acids: CASTERLATQETQYF. Here the CDR3 DNA reads TGTGCCAGCACCGAGCGACTAGCTACGCAAGAGACCCAGTACTTC.

The CDR3 sequence: CASSEGTGRNTIYF. CDR3 DNA sequence: TGTGCCAGCAGCGAGGGGACAGGGCGAAACACCATATATTTT. V gene TRBV9 combines with J gene TRBJ1-3; TRBD1 matches at 9 bases. V gave up 3 bases and J gave up 5 bases; unmatched junction bases: 3. This CDR3 has 14 amino acids. Germline-derived CDR1 and CDR2 are SGDLS and YYNGEE.

The gene calls are TRBV12-3 or TRBV12-4 and TRBJ1-2; no clear D. With 8 bases removed from V and 4 bases from J, the gap between germline ends came to 11 bases. The CDR3 runs 12 residues. In DNA, the CDR3 is TGTGCCAGCCTCGGCGAGCGCTATGGCTACACCTTC. This sequence encodes CASLGERYGYTF.

In regard to this clone: One base away lies a much larger clone, so this may be a sequencing read error. The CDR3 spells CASSRTGSYGYTF. CDR3 nucleotides: TGTGCCAGCAGCCGAACAGGGAGCTATGGCTACACCTTC. The chain links TRBV4-2 to TRBJ1-2, with TRBD1 as a possible D gene (6 bases). Trimming took 4 bases from V and 4 from J, leaving 10 bases between them. In germline, CDR1 is LGHNA, CDR2 YNFKEQ. CDR3 length: 13 amino acids.

The chain uses TRBV11-1 and TRBJ2-7; perhaps TRBD1 as D (6 bases). CDR3 length equals 13 residues. Trimming took off 4 bases at V and 2 bases at J, with 9 bases between the two ends. Germline CDR1 and CDR2: SGHAT and FQDESV (reference sequence). The CDR3 sequence: CASSYRDTYEQYF. The CDR3 coding sequence is TGTGCCAGCAGCTATCGGGACACCTACGAGCAGTACTTC.